These 15 T cell receptor beta chains originate from one sample sequenced in a study of CD8 T cells in ankylosing spondylitis. Study-level results: Ankylosing spondylitis blood appeared to be characterized by a TCR beta motif of several highly homologous variants.

No antigens are known for them. MiXCR, run by TCRdb on the 5' RACE reads, gives a single entry per CDR3 protein. The table lists some 840,000 distinct CDR3 sequences, 10% to 15% of them singletons. Sequenced sample: blood, either unsorted or a sorted T cell fraction (not recorded which). The source of these receptors is a male donor with ankylosing spondylitis.

The chain links TRBV25-1 to TRBJ2-3; D gene ambiguous. CDR3 size: 16 residues. Trimming pared 1 base from V and 0 bases from J, leaving 11 bases between. The germline V gene encodes CDR1 MGHDK and CDR2 SYGVNS. The CDR3 reads CASSESLLASTDTQYF. CDR3 coding DNA: TGTGCCAGCAGTGAATCCCTGCTGGCTAGCACAGATACGCAGTATTTT.

The chain recombines TRBV9 with TRBJ2-2, with a tentative D call TRBD1 (5 bases). CDR1 is SGDLS and CDR2 is YYNGEE in the germline V gene. V was pared by 3 bases and J by 6 bases, with 24 bases between. This CDR3 region has 18 residues. The CDR3 here is CASSARTLLYLTAGELFF. CDR3 DNA sequence: TGTGCCAGCAGCGCTAGGACACTACTTTACTTGACAGCCGGGGAGCTGTTTTTT.

This clonotype was detected a few times. The chain employs TRBV20-1 and TRBJ2-7; TRBD2 matches 12 bases. CDR1 is DFQATT, CDR2 SNEGSKA, per germline (reference sequence). With 0 bases clipped from V and 2 bases from J, the junction kept 2 bases outside the gene matches. This CDR3 is built from 15 residues. The CDR3 DNA follows: TGCAGTGCTAGAGATGCTAGCGGGAGGGCCTACGAGCAGTACTTC. Translated, it gives CSARDASGRAYEQYF.

This clonotype was detected only a few times. The CDR3 loop is CASRQDTGELFF. As DNA, the CDR3 is TGTGCCAGCAGACAAGACACCGGGGAGCTGTTTTTT. The chain links TRBV21-1 to TRBJ2-2. TRBV21-1 is deemed a pseudogene. The CDR3 runs to 12 residues.

This clonotype was found a few times. V usage is TRBV7-2 and J usage is TRBJ2-7; D gene uncertain. The CDR3 runs 15 residues. Between the trimmed V and J ends, which lost 2 bases and 2 bases, there was a span of 13 bases. The germline V gene has CDR1 SGHTA and CDR2 FQGNSA. CDR3 sequence reads: CASSLRSSVAYEQYF. CDR3 bases: TGTGCCAGCAGCTTACGTTCTTCGGTAGCCTACGAGCAGTACTTC. Looking up the rest from reference TRBV7-2 and TRBJ2-7 gives the full variable domain: GAGVSQSPSNKVTEKGKDVELRCDPISGHTALYWYRQSLGQGLEFLIYFQGNSAPDKSGLPSDRFSAERTGGSVSTLTIQRTQQEDSAVYLCASSLRSSVAYEQYFGPGTRLTVT.

This clonotype was detected ten times or more. The chain employs TRBV12-3 or TRBV12-4 and TRBJ1-2; TRBD1 agrees at 8 bases. This CDR3 has 14 amino acids. V lost 6 bases and J lost 4; bases outside the gene matches: 7. The CDR3 loop is CASSQGQGIYGYTF. In DNA form, the CDR3 reads TGTGCCAGCAGCCAAGGACAGGGAATCTATGGCTACACCTTC.

The chain is built from TRBV7-2 and TRBJ2-3; a possible D gene is TRBD1 (7 bases). Germline lookup yields CDR1 SGHTA and CDR2 FQGNSA. V dropped 4 bases and J dropped 6 bases, with 14 bases sitting between them. CDR3 length: 14 residues. The CDR3 loop is CASSSLRGADTQYF. CDR3 DNA sequence: TGTGCCAGCAGCTCCCTCAGGGGGGCGGATACGCAGTATTTT.

The chain employs TRBV7-8 and TRBJ2-5, with D perhaps matching TRBD1 or TRBD2 (5 bases each). Germline V gene data show CDR1 as SGHVS and CDR2 as FQNEAQ. Trimming took 2 bases from V and 5 from J, leaving 18 bases between them. The CDR3 runs 16 residues. The CDR3 region is CASSLNPGSTRETQYF. In DNA form, the CDR3 reads TGTGCCAGCAGCTTAAACCCAGGGAGCACCAGGGAGACCCAGTACTTC. Supplemented by reference TRBV7-8 and TRBJ2-5, the full variable domain reads GAGVSQSPRYKVAKRGQDVALRCDPISGHVSLFWYQQALGQGPEFLTYFQNEAQLDKSGLPSDRFFAERPEGSVSTLKIQRTQQEDSAVYLCASSLNPGSTRETQYFGPGTRLLVL.

This clonotype was counted only a few times. The chain carries TRBV20-1 and TRBJ1-1; weak D call: TRBD1 (5 bases). The germline gives CDR1 DFQATT, CDR2 SNEGSKA (reference sequence). This CDR3 is built from 14 residues. V lost 3 bases and J lost 2, with 13 bases in between. The CDR3 reads CSARSRDPNTEAFF. The CDR3, as DNA: TGCAGTGCTAGGTCACGGGACCCCAACACTGAAGCTTTCTTT.

This chain links TRBV20-1 with TRBJ1-1; D uncertain. The CDR3 has 14 amino acids. Germline assignment: CDR1 DFQATT and CDR2 SNEGSKA (reference sequence). Trimming left V 7 bases short and J 3 bases short, with 18 bases between. CDR3 DNA: TGCAGTGGTCTAGGGCAGGAAGGTCACACTGAAGCTTTCTTT. Amino acid sequence: CSGLGQEGHTEAFF.

This clonotype was counted at least ten times. The chain carries TRBV10-3 and TRBJ1-2; TRBD1 is a possible D gene (5 bases). The germline gives CDR1 ENHRY, CDR2 SYGVKD. Trimming left V 0 bases short and J 4 bases short, with 12 bases between. This CDR3 has 15 residues. Written as DNA, the CDR3 is TGTGCCATCAGTGAGTCGAAGACCGGGGGCTATGGCTACACCTTC. This gives the protein CAISESKTGGYGYTF.

This clonotype was observed many times. The chain couples TRBV12-3 or TRBV12-4 to TRBJ1-2, with D tentatively TRBD1 (5 bases). V was trimmed by 1 base and J by 0 bases, leaving 15 bases between them. CDR3 length: 17 residues. The CDR3 DNA is TGTGCCAGCAGTTTAGTTTCGTGGGGACGGACTAACTATGGCTACACCTTC. Translation gives CASSLVSWGRTNYGYTF.

V gene TRBV20-1 combines with J gene TRBJ2-4; either TRBD1 or TRBD2 may supply D (6 bases each). Germline values: CDR1 DFQATT, CDR2 SNEGSKA (reference sequence). CDR3 length: 15 residues. The V gene lost 5 bases and the J gene lost 8 bases, with 22 bases spanning the gap. The CDR3 spells CSAPSSGAWKDIQYF. CDR3 sequence (DNA): TGCAGTGCTCCCTCCTCGGGGGCATGGAAGGACATTCAGTACTTC.

This clonotype was detected only a few times. The gene calls are TRBV4-3 and TRBJ2-3, with 8 bases matching TRBD2. The CDR3 extends over 14 amino acids. CDR1 and CDR2 (germline): LGHNA, YSLEER. J gave up 6 bases and V 3 bases, and 5 bases lay outside the gene matches. The CDR3: CASSHGGVADTQYF. For the CDR3, the DNA is TGCGCCAGCAGCCACGGGGGGGTGGCGGATACGCAGTATTTT.

The J gene is TRBJ2-7, the V gene TRBV28; D remains ambiguous. The CDR3 length is 13 residues. The V gene's germline CDR1 is MDHEN and CDR2 SYDVKM. Trimming shortened V by 2 bases and J by 8 bases, and 13 bases separated the two germline ends. The CDR3: CASSLEMDPQQYF. CDR3 bases: TGTGCCAGCAGTTTAGAGATGGACCCTCAGCAGTACTTC.